The clone carrying this T cell receptor beta chain was seen repeatedly, ten times or more. Germline CDR1 MNHEY, CDR2 SVGEGT. The CDR3 runs 15 residues. The trim removed 1 base at V and 6 bases at J, leaving 8 bases unmatched. MiXCR, applied by TCRdb to the reads, yields one record per CDR3 protein. The table shows more than 200,000 distinct CDR3 sequences, with less than 9.5% occurring only once. This specimen comes from a study of T cell repertoires in cytomegalovirus infection. Source material: PBMCs. This chain connects TRBV6-2 or TRBV6-3 to TRBJ2-7, with 8 bases aligning to TRBD2. The sequence derives from a human donor in good health (CMV status not recorded). Some clones in this sample may be carry-over from other donors' samples. The CDR3 DNA sequence: TGTGCCAGCAGTTACTACAATACCCTAGCGGGCGAGCAGTACTTC. Protein sequence: CASSYYNTLAGEQYF.